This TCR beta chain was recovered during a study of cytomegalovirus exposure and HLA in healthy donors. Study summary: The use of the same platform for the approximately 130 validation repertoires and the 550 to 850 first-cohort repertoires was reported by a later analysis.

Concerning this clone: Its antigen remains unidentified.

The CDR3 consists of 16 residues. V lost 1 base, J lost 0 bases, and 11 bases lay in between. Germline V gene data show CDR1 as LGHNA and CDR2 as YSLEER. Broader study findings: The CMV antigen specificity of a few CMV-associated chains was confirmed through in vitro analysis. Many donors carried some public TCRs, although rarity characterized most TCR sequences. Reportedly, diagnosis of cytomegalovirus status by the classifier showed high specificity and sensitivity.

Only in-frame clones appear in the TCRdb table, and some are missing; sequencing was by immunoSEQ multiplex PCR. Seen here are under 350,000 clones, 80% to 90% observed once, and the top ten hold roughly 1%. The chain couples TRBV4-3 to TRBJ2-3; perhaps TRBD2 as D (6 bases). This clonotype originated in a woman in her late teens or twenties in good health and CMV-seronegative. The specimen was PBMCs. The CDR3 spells CASSQAGVPSTDTQYF. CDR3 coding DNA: TGCGCCAGCAGCCAAGCGGGGGTTCCGAGCACAGATACGCAGTATTTT.